The entry below describes one T cell receptor (beta chain). This record belongs to a study of CD8+ T cells in alopecia areata. As the sequencing template, cDNA was produced by extracting RNA and reverse transcribing it. The repertoire was sequenced with immunoSEQ multiplex PCR; TCRdb's copy has only in-frame clones and lacks some. The sample yields 150,000 to 200,000 clones, 58% seen once. The CDR3 loop spans 13 amino acids. The ends were cut back, 4 bases at V and 6 bases at J, with 15 bases in the middle. Germline V gene data show CDR1 as GTSNPN and CDR2 as SVGIG (reference sequence). Treatment specified: oral pan-JAK inhibitor, 5-10 mg twice daily.

Source: CD4+ T cells sorted from blood, taken at approximately week 55, from a patient treated with tofacitinib. This chain joins TRBV30 and TRBJ1-2; D not certain. This clonotype was obtained from a human donor with alopecia areata. The CDR3, as DNA: TGTGCCTGGAACGTACGGTGGACGGATGGCTACACCTTC. Translation: CAWNVRWTDGYTF.